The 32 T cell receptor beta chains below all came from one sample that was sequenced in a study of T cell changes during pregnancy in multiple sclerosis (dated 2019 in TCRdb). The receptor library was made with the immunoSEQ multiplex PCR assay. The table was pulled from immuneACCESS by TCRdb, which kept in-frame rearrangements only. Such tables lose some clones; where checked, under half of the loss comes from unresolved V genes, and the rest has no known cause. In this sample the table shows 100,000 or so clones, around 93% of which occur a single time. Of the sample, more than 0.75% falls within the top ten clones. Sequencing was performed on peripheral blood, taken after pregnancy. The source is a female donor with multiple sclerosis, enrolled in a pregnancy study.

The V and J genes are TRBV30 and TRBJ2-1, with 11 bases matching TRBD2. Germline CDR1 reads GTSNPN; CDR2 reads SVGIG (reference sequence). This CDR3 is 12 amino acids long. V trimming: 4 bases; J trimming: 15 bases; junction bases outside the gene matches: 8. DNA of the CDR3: TGTGCCTGGAATCGACTAGCGGGAAGGTGGTTCTTC. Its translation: CAWNRLAGRWFF. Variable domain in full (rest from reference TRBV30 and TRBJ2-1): SQTIHQWPATLVQPVGSPLSLECTVEGTSNPNLYWYRQAAGRGLQLLFYSVGIGQISSEVPQNLSASRPQDRQFILSSKKLLLSDSGFYLCAWNRLAGRWFFGPGTRLTVL.

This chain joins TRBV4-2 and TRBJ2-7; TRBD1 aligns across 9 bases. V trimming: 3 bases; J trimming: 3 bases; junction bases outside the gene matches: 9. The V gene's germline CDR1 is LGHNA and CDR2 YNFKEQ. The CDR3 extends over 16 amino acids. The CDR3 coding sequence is TGTGCCAGCAGCCAGGACAGGGGTAGTTCTCGCTACGAGCAGTACTTC. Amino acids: CASSQDRGSSRYEQYF.

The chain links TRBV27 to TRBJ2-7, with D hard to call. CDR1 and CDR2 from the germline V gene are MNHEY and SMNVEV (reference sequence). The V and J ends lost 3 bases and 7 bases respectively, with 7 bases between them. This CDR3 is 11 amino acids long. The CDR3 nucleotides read TGTGCCAGCAGTTTGCGCGGAGAGCAGTACTTC. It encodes CASSLRGEQYF.

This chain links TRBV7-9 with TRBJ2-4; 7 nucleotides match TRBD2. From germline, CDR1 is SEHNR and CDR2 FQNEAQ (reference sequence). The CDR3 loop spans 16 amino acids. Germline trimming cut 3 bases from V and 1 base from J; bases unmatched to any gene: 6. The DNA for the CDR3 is TGTGCCAGCAGCTTCCCAGCGGGACGGGCCAAAAACATTCAGTACTTC. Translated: CASSFPAGRAKNIQYF.

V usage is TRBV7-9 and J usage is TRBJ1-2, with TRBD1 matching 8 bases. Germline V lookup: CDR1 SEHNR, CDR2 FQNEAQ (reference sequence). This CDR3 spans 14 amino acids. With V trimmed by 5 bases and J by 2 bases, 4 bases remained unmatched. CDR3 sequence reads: CASSPRTGNYGYTF. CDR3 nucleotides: TGTGCCAGCAGCCCCCGGACAGGGAACTATGGCTACACCTTC.

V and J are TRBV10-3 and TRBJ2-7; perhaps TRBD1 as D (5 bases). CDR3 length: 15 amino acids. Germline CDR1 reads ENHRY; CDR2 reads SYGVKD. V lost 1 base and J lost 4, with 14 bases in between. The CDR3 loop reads CAISEYTTEIYEQYF. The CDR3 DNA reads TGTGCCATCAGTGAGTATACGACAGAGATATACGAGCAGTACTTC.

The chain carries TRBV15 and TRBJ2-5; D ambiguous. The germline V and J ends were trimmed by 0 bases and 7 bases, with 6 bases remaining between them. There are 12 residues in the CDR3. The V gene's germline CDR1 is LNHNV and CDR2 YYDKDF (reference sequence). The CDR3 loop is CATSRESWTQYF. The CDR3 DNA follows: TGTGCCACCAGCAGAGAGTCCTGGACCCAGTACTTC.

CDR3: CASSRGLIQFF. Written as DNA, the CDR3 is TGTGCCAGCAGCAGGGGACTTATTCAGTTCTTC. The chain employs TRBV7-9 and TRBJ2-1; D is possibly TRBD2 (6 bases). Trimming stripped 5 bases from V and 13 bases from J, with 12 bases between. Germline V gives CDR1 SEHNR, CDR2 FQNEAQ (reference sequence). The CDR3 spans 11 residues.

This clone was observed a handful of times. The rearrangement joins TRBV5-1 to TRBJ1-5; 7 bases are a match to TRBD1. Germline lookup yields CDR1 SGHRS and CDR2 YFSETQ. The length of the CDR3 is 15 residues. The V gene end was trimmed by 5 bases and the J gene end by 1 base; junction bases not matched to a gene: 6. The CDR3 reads CASSSTGASNQPQHF. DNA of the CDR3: TGCGCCAGCAGTTCCACAGGGGCCAGCAATCAGCCCCAGCATTTT.

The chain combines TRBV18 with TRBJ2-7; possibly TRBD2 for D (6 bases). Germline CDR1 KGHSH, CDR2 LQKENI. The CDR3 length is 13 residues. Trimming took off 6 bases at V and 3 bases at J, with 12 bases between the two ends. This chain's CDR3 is CASSSKEGYEQYF. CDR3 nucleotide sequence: TGTGCCAGCTCCTCAAAGGAGGGCTACGAGCAGTACTTC. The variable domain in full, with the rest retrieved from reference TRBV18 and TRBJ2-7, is NAGVMQNPRHLVRRRGQEARLRCSPMKGHSHVYWYRQLPEEGLKFMVYLQKENIIDESGMPKERFSAEFPKEGPSILRIQQVVRGDSAAYFCASSSKEGYEQYFGPGTRLTVT.

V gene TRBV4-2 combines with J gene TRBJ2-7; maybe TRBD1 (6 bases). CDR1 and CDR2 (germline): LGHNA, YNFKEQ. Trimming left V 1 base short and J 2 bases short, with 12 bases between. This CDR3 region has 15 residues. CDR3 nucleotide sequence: TGTGCCAGCAGCCAAGCTCCTCAGGGGACCTACGAGCAGTACTTC. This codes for CASSQAPQGTYEQYF.

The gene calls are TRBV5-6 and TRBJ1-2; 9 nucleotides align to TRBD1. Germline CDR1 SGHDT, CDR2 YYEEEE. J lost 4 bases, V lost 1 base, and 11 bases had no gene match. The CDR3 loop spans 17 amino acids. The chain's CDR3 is CASSLRTGDLGSYGYTF. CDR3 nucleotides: TGTGCCAGCAGCTTGCGGACAGGGGACCTAGGTAGCTATGGCTACACCTTC.

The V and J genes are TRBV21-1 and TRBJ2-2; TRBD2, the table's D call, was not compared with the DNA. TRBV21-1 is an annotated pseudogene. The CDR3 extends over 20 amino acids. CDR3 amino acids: CASSKTGTSGSFSSTGELFF. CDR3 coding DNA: TGTGCCAGCAGCAAAACTGGGACTAGCGGGAGCTTTTCCTCCACCGGGGAGCTGTTTTTT.

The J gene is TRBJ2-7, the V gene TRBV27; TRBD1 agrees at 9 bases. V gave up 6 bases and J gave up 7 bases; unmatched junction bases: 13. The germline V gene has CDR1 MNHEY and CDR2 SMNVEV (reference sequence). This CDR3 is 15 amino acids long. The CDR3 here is CASRISDRGLWEQYF. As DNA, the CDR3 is TGTGCCAGCAGGATCTCGGACAGGGGATTATGGGAGCAGTACTTC.

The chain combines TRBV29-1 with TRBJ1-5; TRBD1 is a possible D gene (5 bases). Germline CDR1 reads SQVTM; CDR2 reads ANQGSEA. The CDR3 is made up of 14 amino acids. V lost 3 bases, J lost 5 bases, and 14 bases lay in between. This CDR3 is CSVEPWGGDQPQHF. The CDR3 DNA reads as TGCAGCGTTGAGCCCTGGGGGGGGGATCAGCCCCAGCATTTT.

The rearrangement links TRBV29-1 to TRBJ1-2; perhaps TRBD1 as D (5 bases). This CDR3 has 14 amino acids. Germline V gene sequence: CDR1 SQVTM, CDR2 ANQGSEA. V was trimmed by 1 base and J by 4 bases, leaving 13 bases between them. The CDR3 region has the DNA TGCAGCGTTGAAGGGGGCCCGGATCGCTATGGCTACACCTTC. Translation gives CSVEGGPDRYGYTF. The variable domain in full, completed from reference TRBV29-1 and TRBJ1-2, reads SAVISQKPSRDICQRGTSLTIQCQVDSQVTMMFWYRQQPGQSLTLIATANQGSEATYESGFVIDKFPISRPNLTFSTLTVSNMSPEDSSIYLCSVEGGPDRYGYTFGSGTRLTVV.

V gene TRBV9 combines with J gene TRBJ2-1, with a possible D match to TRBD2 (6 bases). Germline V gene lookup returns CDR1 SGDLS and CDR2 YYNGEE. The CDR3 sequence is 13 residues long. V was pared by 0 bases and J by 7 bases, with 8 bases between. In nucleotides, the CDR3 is TGTGCCAGCAGCGTAGGAAGCGGGAATGAGCAGTTCTTC. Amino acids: CASSVGSGNEQFF.

In DNA, the CDR3 is TGTGCCAGCGATCGGACAGGGGGAGTCGACGAGCAGTACTTC. This codes for CASDRTGGVDEQYF. The rearrangement uses TRBV2 and TRBJ2-7; TRBD1 aligns across 10 bases. V shed 8 bases, J shed 5 bases, and the junction held 9 bases outside the gene matches. This CDR3 has 14 residues. Per the germline V gene, CDR1 is SNHLY and CDR2 is FYNNEI.

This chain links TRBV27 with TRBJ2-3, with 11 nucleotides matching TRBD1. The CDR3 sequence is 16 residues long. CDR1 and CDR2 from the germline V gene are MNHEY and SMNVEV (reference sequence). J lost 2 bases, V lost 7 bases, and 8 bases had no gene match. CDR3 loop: CASKGDRGIDTDTQYF. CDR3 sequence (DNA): TGTGCCAGCAAGGGGGACAGGGGGATCGACACAGATACGCAGTATTTT.

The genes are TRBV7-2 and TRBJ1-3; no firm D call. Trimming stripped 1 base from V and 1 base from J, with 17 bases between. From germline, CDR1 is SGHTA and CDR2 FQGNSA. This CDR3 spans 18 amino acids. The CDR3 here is CASSLVGPGNPSGNTIYF. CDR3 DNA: TGTGCCAGCAGCTTAGTAGGCCCGGGAAATCCTTCTGGAAACACCATATATTTT.

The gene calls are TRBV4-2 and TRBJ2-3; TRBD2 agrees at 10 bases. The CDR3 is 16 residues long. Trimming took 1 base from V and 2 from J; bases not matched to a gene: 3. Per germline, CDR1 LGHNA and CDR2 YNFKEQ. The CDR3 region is CASSQGTSGPTDTQYF. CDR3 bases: TGTGCCAGCAGCCAAGGGACTAGCGGACCCACAGATACGCAGTATTTT.

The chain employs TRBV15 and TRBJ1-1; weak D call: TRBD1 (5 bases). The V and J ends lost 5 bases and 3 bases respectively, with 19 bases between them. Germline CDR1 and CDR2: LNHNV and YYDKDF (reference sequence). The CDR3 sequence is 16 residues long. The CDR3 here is CATSARSGTSYTEAFF. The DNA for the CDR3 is TGTGCCACCAGCGCAAGATCAGGGACTTCGTACACTGAAGCTTTCTTT. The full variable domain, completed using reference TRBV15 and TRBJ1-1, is DAMVIQNPRYQVTQFGKPVTLSCSQTLNHNVMYWYQQKSSQAPKLLFHYYDKDFNNEADTPDNFQSRRPNTSFCFLDIRSPGLGDTAMYLCATSARSGTSYTEAFFGQGTRLTVV.

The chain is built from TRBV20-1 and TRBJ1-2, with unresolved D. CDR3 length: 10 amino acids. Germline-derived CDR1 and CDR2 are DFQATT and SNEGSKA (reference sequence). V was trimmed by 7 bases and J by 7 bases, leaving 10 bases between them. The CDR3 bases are TGCAGTGACGCTATTCGTGGCTACACCTTC. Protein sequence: CSDAIRGYTF.

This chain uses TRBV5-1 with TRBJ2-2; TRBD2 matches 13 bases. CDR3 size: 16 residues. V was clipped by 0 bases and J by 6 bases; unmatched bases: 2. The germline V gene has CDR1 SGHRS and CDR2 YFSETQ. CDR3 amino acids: CASSLATSGRSGELFF. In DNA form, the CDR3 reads TGCGCCAGCAGCTTGGCGACTAGCGGGAGGTCCGGGGAGCTGTTTTTT. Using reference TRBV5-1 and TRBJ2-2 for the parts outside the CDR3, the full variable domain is KAGVTQTPRYLIKTRGQQVTLSCSPISGHRSVSWYQQTPGQGLQFLFEYFSETQRNKGNFPGRFSGRQFSNSRSEMNVSTLELGDSALYLCASSLATSGRSGELFFGEGSRLTVL.

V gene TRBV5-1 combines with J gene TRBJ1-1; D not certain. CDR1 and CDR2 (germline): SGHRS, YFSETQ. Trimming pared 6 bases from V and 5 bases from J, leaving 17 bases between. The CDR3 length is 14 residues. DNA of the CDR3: TGCGCCAGCAAGGAGCATATTAAAGTGACTGAAGCTTTCTTT. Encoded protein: CASKEHIKVTEAFF. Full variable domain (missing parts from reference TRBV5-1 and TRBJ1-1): KAGVTQTPRYLIKTRGQQVTLSCSPISGHRSVSWYQQTPGQGLQFLFEYFSETQRNKGNFPGRFSGRQFSNSRSEMNVSTLELGDSALYLCASKEHIKVTEAFFGQGTRLTVV.

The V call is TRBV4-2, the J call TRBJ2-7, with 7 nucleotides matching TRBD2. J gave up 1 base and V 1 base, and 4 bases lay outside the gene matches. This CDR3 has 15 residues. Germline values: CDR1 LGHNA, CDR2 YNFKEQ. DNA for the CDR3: TGTGCCAGCAGCCAAGGGGCTAGCGGATCCTACGAGCAGTACTTC. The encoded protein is CASSQGASGSYEQYF.

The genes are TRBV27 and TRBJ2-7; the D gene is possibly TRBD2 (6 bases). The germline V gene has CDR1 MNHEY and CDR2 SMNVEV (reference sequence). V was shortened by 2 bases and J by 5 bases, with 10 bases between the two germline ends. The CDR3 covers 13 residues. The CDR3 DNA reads TGTGCCAGCAGTTTAGTTTCGGGAGACGAGCAGTACTTC. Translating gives CASSLVSGDEQYF.

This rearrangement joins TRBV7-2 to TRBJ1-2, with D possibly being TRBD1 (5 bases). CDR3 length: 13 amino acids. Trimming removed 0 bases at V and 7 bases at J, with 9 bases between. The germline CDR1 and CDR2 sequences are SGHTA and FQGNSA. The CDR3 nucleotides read TGTGCCAGCAGCTTAGCAGGGGAAGGTGGCTACACCTTC. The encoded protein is CASSLAGEGGYTF.

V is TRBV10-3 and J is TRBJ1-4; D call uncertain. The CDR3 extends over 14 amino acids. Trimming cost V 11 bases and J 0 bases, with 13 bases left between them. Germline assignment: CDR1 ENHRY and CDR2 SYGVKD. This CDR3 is CASTSGSTNEKLFF. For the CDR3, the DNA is TGTGCCTCCACCTCGGGGTCAACTAATGAAAAACTGTTTTTT.

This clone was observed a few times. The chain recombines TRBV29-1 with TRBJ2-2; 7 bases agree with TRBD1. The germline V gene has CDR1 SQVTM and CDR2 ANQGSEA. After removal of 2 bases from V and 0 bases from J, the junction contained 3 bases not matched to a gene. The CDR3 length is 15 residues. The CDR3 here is CSVERQGANTGELFF. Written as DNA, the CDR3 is TGCAGCGTTGAAAGGCAGGGGGCGAACACCGGGGAGCTGTTTTTT.

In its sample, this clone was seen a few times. CDR3 loop: CASSPLGTSGRGAEQYF. In DNA form, the CDR3 reads TGTGCCAGCAGTCCCCTCGGGACTAGCGGGAGGGGCGCCGAGCAGTACTTC. The gene calls are TRBV27 and TRBJ2-7, with 16 nucleotides matching TRBD2. V gave up 5 bases and J gave up 6 bases; unmatched junction bases: 10. The CDR3 is 17 amino acids. The V gene's germline CDR1 is MNHEY and CDR2 SMNVEV (reference sequence).

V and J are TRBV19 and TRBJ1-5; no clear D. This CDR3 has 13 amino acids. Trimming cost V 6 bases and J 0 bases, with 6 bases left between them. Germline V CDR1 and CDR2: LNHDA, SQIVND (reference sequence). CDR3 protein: CASRERSNQPQHF. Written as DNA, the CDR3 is TGTGCCAGTAGAGAGCGTAGCAATCAGCCCCAGCATTTT.